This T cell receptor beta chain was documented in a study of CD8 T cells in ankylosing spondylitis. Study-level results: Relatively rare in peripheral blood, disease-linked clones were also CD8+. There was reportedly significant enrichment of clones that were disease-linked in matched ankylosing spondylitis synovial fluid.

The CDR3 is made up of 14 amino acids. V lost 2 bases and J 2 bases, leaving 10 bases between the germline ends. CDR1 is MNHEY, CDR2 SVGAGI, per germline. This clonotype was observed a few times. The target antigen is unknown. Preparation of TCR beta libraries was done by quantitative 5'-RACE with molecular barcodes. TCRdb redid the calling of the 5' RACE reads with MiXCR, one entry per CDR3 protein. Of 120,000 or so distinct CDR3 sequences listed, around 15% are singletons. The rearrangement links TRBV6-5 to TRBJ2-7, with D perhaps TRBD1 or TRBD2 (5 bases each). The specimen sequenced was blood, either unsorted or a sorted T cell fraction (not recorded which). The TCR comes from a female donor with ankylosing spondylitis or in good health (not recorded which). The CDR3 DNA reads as TGTGCCAGCAGTTACCGGGGACCCCCCTACGAGCAGTACTTC. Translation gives CASSYRGPPYEQYF.